This paragraph covers one TCR beta chain sequence. Sequenced by immunoSEQ multiplex PCR; TCRdb stores in-frame clones only, minus some. The sample has some 47,000 clones; about 80% are singletons. These data come from a study of early stage breast cancer tumors. The receptor was derived from a person aged 50-59 years with breast cancer. Source material: blood.

DNA for the CDR3: TGCGCCAGCAGCCAAGATCGGCCAGCGGGGGGGCGGGAGACCCAGTACTTC. Translation: CASSQDRPAGGRETQYF. The V and J genes are TRBV4-1 and TRBJ2-5, with 10 positions matching TRBD2. Looked up from germline, CDR1 is MGHRA and CDR2 is YSYEKL. The CDR3 runs 17 residues. The V and J ends lost 0 bases and 5 bases, in that order; junction bases with no gene match: 9.